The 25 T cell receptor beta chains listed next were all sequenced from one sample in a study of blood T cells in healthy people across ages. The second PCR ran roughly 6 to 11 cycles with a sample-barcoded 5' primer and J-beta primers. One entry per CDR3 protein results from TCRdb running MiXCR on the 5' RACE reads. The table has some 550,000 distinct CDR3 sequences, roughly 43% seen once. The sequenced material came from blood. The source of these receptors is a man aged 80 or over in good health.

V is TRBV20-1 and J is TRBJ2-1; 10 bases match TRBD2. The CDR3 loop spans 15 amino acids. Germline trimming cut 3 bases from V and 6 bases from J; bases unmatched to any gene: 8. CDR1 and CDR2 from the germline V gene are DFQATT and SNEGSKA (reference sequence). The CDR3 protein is CSASPGTSDSNEQFF. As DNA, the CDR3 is TGCAGTGCTAGCCCCGGGACTAGCGACAGCAATGAGCAGTTCTTC.

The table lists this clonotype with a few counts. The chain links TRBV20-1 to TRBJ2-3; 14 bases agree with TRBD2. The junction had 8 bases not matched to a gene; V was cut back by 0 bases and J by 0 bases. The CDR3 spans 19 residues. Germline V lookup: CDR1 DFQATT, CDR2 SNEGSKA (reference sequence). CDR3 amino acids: CSARDYRTSGGPSTDTQYF. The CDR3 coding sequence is TGCAGTGCTAGAGATTATAGGACTAGCGGGGGGCCAAGCACAGATACGCAGTATTTT.

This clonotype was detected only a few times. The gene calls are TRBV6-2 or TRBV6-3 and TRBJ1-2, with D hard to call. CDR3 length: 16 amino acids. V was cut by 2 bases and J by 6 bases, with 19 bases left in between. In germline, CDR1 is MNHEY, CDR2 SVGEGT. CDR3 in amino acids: CASSYNSYEGSNGYTF. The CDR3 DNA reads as TGTGCCAGCAGTTACAACTCCTACGAGGGAAGCAATGGCTACACCTTC.

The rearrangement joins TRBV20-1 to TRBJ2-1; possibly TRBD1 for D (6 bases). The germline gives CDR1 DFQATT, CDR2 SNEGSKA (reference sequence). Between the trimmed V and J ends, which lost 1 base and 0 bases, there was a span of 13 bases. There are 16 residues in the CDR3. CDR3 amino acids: CSARVRGIPSYNEQFF. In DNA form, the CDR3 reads TGCAGTGCTAGAGTTAGGGGGATCCCCTCCTACAATGAGCAGTTCTTC.

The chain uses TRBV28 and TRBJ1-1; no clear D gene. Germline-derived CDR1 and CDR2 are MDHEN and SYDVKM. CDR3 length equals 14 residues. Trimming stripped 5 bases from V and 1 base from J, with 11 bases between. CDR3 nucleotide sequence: TGTGCCAGCAGTGTTGGTAACAAGAACACTGAAGCTTTCTTT. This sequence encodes CASSVGNKNTEAFF.

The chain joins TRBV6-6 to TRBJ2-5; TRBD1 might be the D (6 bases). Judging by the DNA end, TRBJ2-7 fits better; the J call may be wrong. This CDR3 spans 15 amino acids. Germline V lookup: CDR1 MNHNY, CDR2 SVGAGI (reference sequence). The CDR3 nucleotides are TGTGCCAGCAGTTACTCTTCCTGGGGGCGATACGAGCAGTACTTC. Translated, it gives CASSYSSWGRYEQYF.

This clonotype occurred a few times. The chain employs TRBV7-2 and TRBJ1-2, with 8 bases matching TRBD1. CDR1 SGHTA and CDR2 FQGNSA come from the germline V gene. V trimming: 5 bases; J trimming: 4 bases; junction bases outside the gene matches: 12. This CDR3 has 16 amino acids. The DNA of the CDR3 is TGTGCCAGCAGCCCCCACCGCGCAGGGGGCTCCTATGGCTACACCTTC. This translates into CASSPHRAGGSYGYTF.

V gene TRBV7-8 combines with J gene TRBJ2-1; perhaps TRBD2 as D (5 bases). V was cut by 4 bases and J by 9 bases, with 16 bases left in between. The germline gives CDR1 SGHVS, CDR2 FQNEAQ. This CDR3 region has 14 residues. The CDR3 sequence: CASSSRDTISEQFF. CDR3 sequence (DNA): TGTGCCAGCAGCTCACGGGATACAATCAGTGAGCAGTTCTTC. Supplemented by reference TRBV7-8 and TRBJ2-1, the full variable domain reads GAGVSQSPRYKVAKRGQDVALRCDPISGHVSLFWYQQALGQGPEFLTYFQNEAQLDKSGLPSDRFFAERPEGSVSTLKIQRTQQEDSAVYLCASSSRDTISEQFFGPGTRLTVL.

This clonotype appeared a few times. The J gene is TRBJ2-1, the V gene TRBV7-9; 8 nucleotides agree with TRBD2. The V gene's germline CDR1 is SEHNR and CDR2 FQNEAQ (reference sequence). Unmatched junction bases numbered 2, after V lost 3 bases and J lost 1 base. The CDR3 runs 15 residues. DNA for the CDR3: TGTGCCAGCAGCTTGCGGGGGGCGTCCTACAATGAGCAGTTCTTC. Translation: CASSLRGASYNEQFF.

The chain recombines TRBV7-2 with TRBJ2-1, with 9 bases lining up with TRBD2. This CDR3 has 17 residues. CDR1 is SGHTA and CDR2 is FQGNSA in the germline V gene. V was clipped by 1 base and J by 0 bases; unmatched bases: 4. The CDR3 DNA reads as TGTGCCAGCAGCTTAGGAAGGACTAGCGCCTCCTACAATGAGCAGTTCTTC. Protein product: CASSLGRTSASYNEQFF.

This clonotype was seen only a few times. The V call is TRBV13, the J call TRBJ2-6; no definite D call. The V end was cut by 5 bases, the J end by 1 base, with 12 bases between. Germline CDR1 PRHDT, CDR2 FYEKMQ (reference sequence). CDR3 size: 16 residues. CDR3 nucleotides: TGTGCCAGCAGCAAAAAACGGGTGTCTGGGGCCAACGTCCTGACTTTC. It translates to CASSKKRVSGANVLTF.

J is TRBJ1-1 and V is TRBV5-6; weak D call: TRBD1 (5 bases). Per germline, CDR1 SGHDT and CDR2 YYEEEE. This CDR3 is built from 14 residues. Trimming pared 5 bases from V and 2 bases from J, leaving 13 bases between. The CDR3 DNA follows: TGTGCCAGCAGGAGGATAGGGGATAACACTGAAGCTTTCTTT. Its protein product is CASRRIGDNTEAFF.

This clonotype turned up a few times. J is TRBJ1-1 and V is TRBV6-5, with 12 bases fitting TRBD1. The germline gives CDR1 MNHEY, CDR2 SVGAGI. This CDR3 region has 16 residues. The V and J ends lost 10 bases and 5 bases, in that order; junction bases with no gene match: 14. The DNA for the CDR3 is TGTGCCACCTTCGGGACAGGGGGCGCGGGTGGTACTGAAGCTTTCTTT. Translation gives CATFGTGGAGGTEAFF.

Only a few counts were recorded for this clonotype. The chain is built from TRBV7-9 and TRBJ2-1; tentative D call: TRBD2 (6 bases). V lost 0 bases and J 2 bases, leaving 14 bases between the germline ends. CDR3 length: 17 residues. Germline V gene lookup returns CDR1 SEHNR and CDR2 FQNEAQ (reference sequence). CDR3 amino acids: CASSLAWRGGPYNEQFF. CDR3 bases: TGTGCCAGCAGCTTAGCGTGGCGGGGCGGACCCTACAATGAGCAGTTCTTC.

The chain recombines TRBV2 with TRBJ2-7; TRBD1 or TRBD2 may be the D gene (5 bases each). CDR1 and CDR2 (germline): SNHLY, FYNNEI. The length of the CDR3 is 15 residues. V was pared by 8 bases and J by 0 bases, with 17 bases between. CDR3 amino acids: CASASDSGPSYEQYF. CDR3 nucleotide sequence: TGTGCCAGCGCGAGTGACAGCGGACCCTCCTACGAGCAGTACTTC.

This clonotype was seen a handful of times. The CDR3 sequence is CSANGVEYEQYF. Written as DNA, the CDR3 is TGCAGTGCTAACGGGGTAGAATACGAGCAGTACTTC. The chain links TRBV20-1 to TRBJ2-7; D possibly corresponds to TRBD2 (5 bases). The CDR3 spans 12 residues. Deletions cut 4 bases from V and 4 bases from J, with 11 bases between. Germline CDR1 DFQATT, CDR2 SNEGSKA (reference sequence).

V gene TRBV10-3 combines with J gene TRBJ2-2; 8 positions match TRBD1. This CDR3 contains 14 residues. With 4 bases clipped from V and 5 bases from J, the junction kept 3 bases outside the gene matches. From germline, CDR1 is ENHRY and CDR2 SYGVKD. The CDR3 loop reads CAISGTGRTGELFF. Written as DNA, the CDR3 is TGTGCCATCAGTGGGACAGGGAGAACCGGGGAGCTGTTTTTT.

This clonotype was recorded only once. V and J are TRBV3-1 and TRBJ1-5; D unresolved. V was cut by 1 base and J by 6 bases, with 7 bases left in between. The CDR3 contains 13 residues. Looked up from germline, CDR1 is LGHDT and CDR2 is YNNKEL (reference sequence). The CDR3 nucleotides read TGTGCCAGCAGCCAAGCAGGTATTCAGCCCCAGCATTTT. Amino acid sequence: CASSQAGIQPQHF.

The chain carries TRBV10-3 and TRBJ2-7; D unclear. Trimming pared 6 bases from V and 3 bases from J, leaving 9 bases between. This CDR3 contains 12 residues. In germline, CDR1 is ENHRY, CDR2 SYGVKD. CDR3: CAISRENYEQYF. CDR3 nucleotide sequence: TGTGCCATCAGCCGAGAGAACTACGAGCAGTACTTC.

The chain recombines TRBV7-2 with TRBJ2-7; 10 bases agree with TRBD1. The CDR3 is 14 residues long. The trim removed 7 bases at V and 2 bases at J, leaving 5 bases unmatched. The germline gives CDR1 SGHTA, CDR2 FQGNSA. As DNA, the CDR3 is TGTGCCAGCACAATAGGACAGGGGGCCTACGAGCAGTACTTC. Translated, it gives CASTIGQGAYEQYF.

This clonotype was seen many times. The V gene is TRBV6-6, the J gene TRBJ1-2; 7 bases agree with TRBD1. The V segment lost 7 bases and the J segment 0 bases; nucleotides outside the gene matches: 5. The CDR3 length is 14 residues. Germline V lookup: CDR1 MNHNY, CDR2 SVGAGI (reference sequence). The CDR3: CASTPGGANYGYTF. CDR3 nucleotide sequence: TGTGCCAGCACCCCAGGGGGAGCTAACTATGGCTACACCTTC.

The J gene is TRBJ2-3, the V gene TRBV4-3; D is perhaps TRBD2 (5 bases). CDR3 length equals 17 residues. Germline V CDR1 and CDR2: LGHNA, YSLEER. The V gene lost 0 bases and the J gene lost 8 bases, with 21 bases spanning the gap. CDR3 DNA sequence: TGCGCCAGCAGCCAAGAACCCCCGACATCCCCAGGAGGTACGCAGTATTTT. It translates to CASSQEPPTSPGGTQYF.

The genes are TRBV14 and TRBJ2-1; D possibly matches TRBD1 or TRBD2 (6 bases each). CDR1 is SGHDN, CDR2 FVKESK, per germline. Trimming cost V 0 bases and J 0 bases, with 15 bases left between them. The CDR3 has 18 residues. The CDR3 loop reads CASSQDHRGPSSYNEQFF. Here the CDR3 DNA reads TGTGCCAGCAGCCAAGATCATCGGGGGCCGAGCTCCTACAATGAGCAGTTCTTC.

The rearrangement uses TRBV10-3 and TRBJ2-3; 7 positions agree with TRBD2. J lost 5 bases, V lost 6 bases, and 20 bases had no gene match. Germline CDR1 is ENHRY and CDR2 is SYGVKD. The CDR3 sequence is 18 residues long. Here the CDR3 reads CAISELGTGRAGLDTQYF. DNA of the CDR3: TGTGCCATCAGCGAACTGGGAACAGGACGAGCGGGGTTAGATACGCAGTATTTT.

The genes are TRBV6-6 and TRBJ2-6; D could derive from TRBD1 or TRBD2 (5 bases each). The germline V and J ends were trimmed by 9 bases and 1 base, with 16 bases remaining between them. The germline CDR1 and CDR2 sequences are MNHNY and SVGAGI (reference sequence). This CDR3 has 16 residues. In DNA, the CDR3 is TGTGCCAGGGGGCTGCCTTGGGGGTCTGGGGCCAACGTCCTGACTTTC. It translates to CARGLPWGSGANVLTF.